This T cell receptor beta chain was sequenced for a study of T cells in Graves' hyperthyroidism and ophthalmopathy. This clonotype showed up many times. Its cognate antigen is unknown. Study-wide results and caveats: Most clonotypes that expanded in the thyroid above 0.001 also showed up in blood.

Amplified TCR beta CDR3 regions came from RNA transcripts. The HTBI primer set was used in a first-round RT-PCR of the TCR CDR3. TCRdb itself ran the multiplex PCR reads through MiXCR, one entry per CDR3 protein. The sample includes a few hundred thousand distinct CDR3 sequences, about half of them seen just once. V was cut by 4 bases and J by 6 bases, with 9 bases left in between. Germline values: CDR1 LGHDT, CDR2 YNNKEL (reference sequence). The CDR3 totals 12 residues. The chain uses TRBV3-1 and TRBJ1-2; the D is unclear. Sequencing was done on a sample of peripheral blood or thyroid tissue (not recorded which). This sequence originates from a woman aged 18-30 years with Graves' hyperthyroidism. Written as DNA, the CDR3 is TGTGCCAGCAGCCGCGCGAAAGATGGCTACACCTTC. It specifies CASSRAKDGYTF.